The T cell receptor beta chain described here comes from a study of T cell responses to AZD1222 COVID-19 vaccine. Whole-study results and caveats: Donor demographics were predominantly white British with a female majority; clonal diversity may be underestimated. The peak T cell response came first, and repertoires were sampled only after it.

For this clone: The antigen is undetermined.

Some clones are missing from TCRdb's copy, which holds only in-frame ones; the method was immunoSEQ multiplex PCR. The sample has roughly 160,000 clones, approximately 93% seen once; the top ten hold 0.7% to 0.9%. V shed 3 bases and J shed 1 base, with 7 bases lying between them. CDR3 length: 13 residues. Looked up from germline, CDR1 is SGHRS and CDR2 is YFSETQ. The rearrangement uses TRBV5-1 and TRBJ2-5; D unclear. The TCR was taken from an adult in good health. This sample comprised peripheral blood, obtained on day 0 of AZD1222 vaccination. CDR3 in amino acids: CASSSQIQETQYF. The CDR3 DNA reads as TGCGCCAGCAGCTCGCAGATCCAAGAGACCCAGTACTTC.